The rows below give T cell receptor beta chains drawn from one sample of a study of T cells after yellow fever vaccination. MiXCR, run by TCRdb on the 5' RACE reads, gives a single entry per CDR3 protein. The data contain about 150,000 distinct CDR3 sequences, under 7% of them singletons. Material: CD4+ T cells sorted from PBMCs, obtained 10 days after the yellow fever booster vaccination. These receptors all stem from a man aged 25 to 40 who received the YFV17D yellow fever vaccine. Both conserved end residues are trimmed from each CDR3. Size values are once, few and many counts, or a class for expanded clones, and some rows have none.

clone size	V gene	J gene	CDR3 protein
many	TRBV20-1	TRBJ2-5	SASFVAETQY
NA	TRBV20-1	TRBJ1-1	SALRDGNTEAF
many	TRBV7-8	TRBJ2-5	ASSEGPQETQY
many	TRBV29-1	TRBJ2-1	SVAPLADLYNEQF
many	TRBV12-3/TRBV12-4	TRBJ1-5	ASSSGGQPQH
many	TRBV7-2	TRBJ2-1	ASSELGGKLFEQF
many	TRBV6-2/TRBV6-3	TRBJ2-1	ASSWGGLAGGNEQF
many	TRBV12-3/TRBV12-4	TRBJ2-1	ASSLSSGISSYNEQF
few	TRBV5-4	TRBJ2-3	ASSFMADPSTDTQY
few	TRBV7-2	TRBJ2-3	ASSLLGQGSDTQY
many	TRBV27	TRBJ1-6	ASSLSGGDSPLH
NA	TRBV3-1	TRBJ1-2	ASSPSGTGADYGYT
many	TRBV7-2	TRBJ2-3	ASTQAGVTDTQY
NA	TRBV5-1	TRBJ2-2	ASETGQGNGELF
many	TRBV29-1	TRBJ1-1	SVAGRFMNTEAF